This entry lists 24 T cell receptor beta chains sequenced from one sample in a study of T cells in Graves' hyperthyroidism and ophthalmopathy. Researchers took RNA transcripts and amplified the TCR beta CDR3 regions from them. The TCR CDR3 was amplified in a first-round RT-PCR using the HTBI primer set. TCRdb ran MiXCR on the multiplex PCR reads and lists one entry per CDR3 protein. This sample carries about 530,000 distinct CDR3 sequences, approximately 17% of them seen once, and the ten largest clones take around 17%. The specimen was blood. These receptors originate from a woman aged 18-29 years with Graves' ophthalmopathy.

About this clonotype itself: Being one base from a much bigger clone, this may be a read error. The CDR3 region has the DNA TGTGCCAGCCTTGAGACAGGGGGGGCGAACACTGAAGCTTTCTTT. It yields the protein CASLETGGANTEAFF. This chain joins TRBV28 and TRBJ1-1; TRBD1 matches 9 bases. Germline-derived CDR1 and CDR2 are MDHEN and SYDVKM. CDR3 length equals 15 residues. The V segment lost 8 bases and the J segment 1 base; nucleotides outside the gene matches: 8.

This clonotype was seen repeatedly, ten times or more. The CDR3 sequence is CSAGGRAVLEQYF. The CDR3 DNA reads TGCAGTGCAGGAGGGAGGGCCGTTTTAGAGCAGTACTTC. V usage is TRBV20-1 and J usage is TRBJ2-7; 7 nucleotides align to TRBD2. With V trimmed by 6 bases and J by 7 bases, 12 bases remained unmatched. The CDR3 contains 13 residues. Germline V gene sequence: CDR1 DFQATT, CDR2 SNEGSKA (reference sequence).

With regard to this clonotype: One end of the junction varies from germline; a read error may be responsible. This chain joins TRBV19 and TRBJ1-2; D gene unclear. CDR1 LNHDA and CDR2 SQIVND come from the germline V gene (reference sequence). The CDR3 is 14 residues long. CDR3 coding DNA: TGTGCCAGTAGTATCGCCCGGCAATCGCATGGCCACACCTTC. Translation gives CASSIARQSHGHTF.

The chain has TRBV10-3 and TRBJ2-1; 8 nucleotides match TRBD2. The trim removed 2 bases at V and 4 bases at J, leaving 7 bases unmatched. The CDR3 consists of 16 residues. Germline values: CDR1 ENHRY, CDR2 SYGVKD. For the CDR3, the DNA is TGTGCCATCAGTGAGACTAGCGGAGGGCTATACAATGAGCAGTTCTTC. This gives the protein CAISETSGGLYNEQFF.

The rearrangement uses TRBV20-1 and TRBJ1-2, with TRBD1 matching over 10 bases. The V segment lost 3 bases and the J segment 8 bases; nucleotides outside the gene matches: 12. The CDR3 length is 15 residues. In germline, CDR1 is DFQATT, CDR2 SNEGSKA (reference sequence). This CDR3 is CSASQAGQGMGGYTF. The CDR3 DNA follows: TGCAGTGCTAGTCAAGCGGGACAGGGGATGGGCGGCTACACCTTC.

The chain links TRBV30 to TRBJ2-1; 14 bases line up with TRBD2. The CDR3 has 18 amino acids. CDR1 is GTSNPN and CDR2 is SVGIG in the germline V gene (reference sequence). V lost 8 bases to trimming and J lost 1 base; unmatched junction nucleotides: 13. The CDR3 is CASSMRGLAGASYNEQFF. Here the CDR3 DNA reads TGTGCCAGTAGTATGCGGGGACTAGCGGGAGCATCCTACAATGAGCAGTTCTTC.

This clonotype has at least ten counts. V is TRBV7-9 and J is TRBJ1-1; D not resolved. CDR1 is SEHNR and CDR2 is FQNEAQ in the germline V gene (reference sequence). Trimming took 1 base from V and 0 from J, leaving 15 bases between them. This CDR3 has 17 residues. The CDR3 is CASSLGRGVFVNTEAFF. The CDR3, as DNA: TGTGCCAGCAGCTTAGGTCGTGGGGTATTTGTGAACACTGAAGCTTTCTTT.

This clonotype was counted ten times or more. The rearrangement uses TRBV9 and TRBJ2-3; the D gene could be TRBD1 or TRBD2 (6 bases each). The V and J ends lost 0 bases and 6 bases respectively, with 17 bases between them. In germline, CDR1 is SGDLS, CDR2 YYNGEE. CDR3 length equals 16 residues. The CDR3 bases are TGTGCCAGCAGCGTAGAGATCGGGGGCAGGAGGGATACGCAGTATTTT. Its protein is CASSVEIGGRRDTQYF.

This clonotype came up a few times. This chain links TRBV5-4 with TRBJ2-5; either TRBD1 or TRBD2 may fit D (5 bases each). Trimming took 7 bases from V and 9 from J, leaving 19 bases between them. CDR1 is SGHNT, CDR2 YYREEE, per germline (reference sequence). The CDR3 contains 13 residues. Here the CDR3 DNA reads TGTGCCAGCGGGCGGCCGGAACTGGGGGCCCAGTACTTC. Translation: CASGRPELGAQYF.

This chain links TRBV9 with TRBJ1-2, with D perhaps matching TRBD1 (6 bases). Trimming left V 3 bases short and J 7 bases short, with 16 bases between. The germline gives CDR1 SGDLS, CDR2 YYNGEE. This CDR3 is built from 14 residues. This CDR3 reads CASSDSSAGVGYTF. Here the CDR3 DNA reads TGTGCCAGCAGCGACTCCTCTGCAGGGGTTGGCTACACCTTC.

As DNA, the CDR3 is TGTGCCAGTAGTCCCCGGACAGCCATGAACACTGAAGCTTTCTTT. This translates into CASSPRTAMNTEAFF. The chain employs TRBV30 and TRBJ1-1, with a possible D match to TRBD1 (6 bases). Germline V gene sequence: CDR1 GTSNPN, CDR2 SVGIG (reference sequence). This CDR3 has 15 amino acids. Trimming cost V 8 bases and J 0 bases, with 19 bases left between them. Drawing the rest from reference TRBV30 and TRBJ1-1, the complete variable domain is SQTIHQWPATLVQPVGSPLSLECTVEGTSNPNLYWYRQAAGRGLQLLFYSVGIGQISSEVPQNLSASRPQDRQFILSSKKLLLSDSGFYLCASSPRTAMNTEAFFGQGTRLTVV.

This clonotype was detected a few times. CDR3 sequence (DNA): TGTGCCAGCAGCAATGACAGGGGCGCTGGGGCCAACGTCCTGACTTTC. Its protein is CASSNDRGAGANVLTF. The chain couples TRBV3-1 to TRBJ2-6; 8 bases agree with TRBD1. V was pared by 5 bases and J by 2 bases, with 5 bases of the junction left unmatched. This CDR3 spans 16 amino acids. The germline V gene has CDR1 LGHDT and CDR2 YNNKEL (reference sequence).

This clonotype was picked up many times. V and J are TRBV6-2 or TRBV6-3 and TRBJ2-3; no reliable D call. Deletions cut 6 bases from V and 2 bases from J, with 9 bases between. The CDR3 is made up of 13 amino acids. The germline V gene has CDR1 MNHEY and CDR2 SVGEGT. The CDR3 sequence is CASSIGSTDTQYF. The CDR3 bases are TGTGCCAGCAGCATAGGCTCCACAGATACGCAGTATTTT.

This clonotype has more than one count but fewer than ten. J is TRBJ1-1 and V is TRBV9; TRBD1 is a possible D gene (5 bases). This CDR3 is built from 15 residues. Trimming stripped 7 bases from V and 1 base from J, with 17 bases between. The germline CDR1 and CDR2 sequences are SGDLS and YYNGEE. The CDR3 DNA sequence: TGTGCCAGCGGCCCTTCTCAGGGCTGGAACACTGAAGCTTTCTTT. Translation gives CASGPSQGWNTEAFF.

This clonotype has at least ten counts. The chain carries TRBV7-2 and TRBJ2-2, with 9 bases identical to TRBD1. CDR1 is SGHTA and CDR2 is FQGNSA in the germline V gene. The CDR3 sequence is 14 residues long. V trimming: 5 bases; J trimming: 5 bases; junction bases outside the gene matches: 3. In nucleotides, the CDR3 is TGTGCCAGCAGCCCGGGACAGGGTACCGGGGAGCTGTTTTTT. As protein: CASSPGQGTGELFF.

This clonotype was detected ten times or more. The rearrangement links TRBV28 to TRBJ2-7; D is uncertain. The CDR3 consists of 14 residues. The ends were cut back, 5 bases at V and 3 bases at J, with 14 bases in the middle. Germline CDR1 reads MDHEN; CDR2 reads SYDVKM. The CDR3 reads CASSIPGPNYEQYF. CDR3 in DNA: TGTGCCAGCAGTATCCCGGGCCCCAACTACGAGCAGTACTTC.

The V call is TRBV20-1, the J call TRBJ2-5; the D gene is possibly TRBD2 (5 bases). In germline, CDR1 is DFQATT, CDR2 SNEGSKA (reference sequence). V dropped 3 bases and J dropped 9 bases, with 8 bases sitting between them. The CDR3 is 10 amino acids. The DNA of the CDR3 is TGCAGTGCTAGCGAGGAGGCCCAGTACTTC. Amino acids: CSASEEAQYF.

This chain connects TRBV5-1 to TRBJ1-4; 7 positions match TRBD1. Germline V gene lookup returns CDR1 SGHRS and CDR2 YFSETQ. The CDR3 covers 15 residues. Losses at the gene ends were 1 base for V and 8 bases for J; bases not matched to a gene: 8. CDR3 residues: CASSLFGQGVEKLFF. Written as DNA, the CDR3 is TGCGCCAGCAGCTTGTTTGGCCAGGGGGTAGAAAAACTGTTTTTT.

The V gene is TRBV5-4, the J gene TRBJ2-6; unclear D gene. The V end was cut by 3 bases, the J end by 0 bases, with 7 bases between. The CDR3 consists of 15 residues. Germline CDR1 SGHNT, CDR2 YYREEE (reference sequence). Here the CDR3 reads CASSSANSGANVLTF. The CDR3 nucleotides are TGTGCCAGCAGCTCCGCTAACTCTGGGGCCAACGTCCTGACTTTC.

Ten or more counts support this clonotype. This rearrangement joins TRBV11-2 to TRBJ2-7, with 11 nucleotides matching TRBD2. Germline CDR1 reads SGHAT; CDR2 reads FQNNGV. The V and J ends lost 5 bases and 4 bases, in that order; junction bases with no gene match: 7. CDR3 size: 15 residues. The CDR3 DNA reads as TGTGCCAGCAGCCCAACTAGCGGGAGTATTTACGAGCAGTACTTC. Translating gives CASSPTSGSIYEQYF.

The genes are TRBV20-1 and TRBJ2-2; 11 bases fit TRBD2. Germline V lookup: CDR1 DFQATT, CDR2 SNEGSKA (reference sequence). With V trimmed by 0 bases and J by 6 bases, 0 bases remained unmatched. This CDR3 spans 14 amino acids. The CDR3 coding sequence is TGCAGTGCTAGAGATAGCGGGAGGGCCGGGGAGCTGTTTTTT. It translates to CSARDSGRAGELFF.

This clonotype was detected ten times or more. This chain links TRBV27 with TRBJ2-1, with TRBD2 matching 8 bases. The trim removed 2 bases at V and 8 bases at J, leaving 11 bases unmatched. The germline V gene has CDR1 MNHEY and CDR2 SMNVEV (reference sequence). The CDR3 consists of 16 residues. CDR3 nucleotides: TGTGCCAGCAGTTTAGTCGCATCGGGAGGGGTCGATGAGCAGTTCTTC. Amino acids: CASSLVASGGVDEQFF.

The chain recombines TRBV3-1 with TRBJ2-1, with D possibly being TRBD1 or TRBD2 (5 bases each). The V end lost 2 bases, the J end lost 10 bases, and 12 bases lay between the germline ends. The CDR3 covers 13 residues. Germline loops: CDR1 LGHDT, CDR2 YNNKEL (reference sequence). The CDR3 region is CASSQLGTGEQFF. The CDR3, as DNA: TGTGCCAGCAGCCAATTGGGGACCGGAGAGCAGTTCTTC.

This clonotype was observed a few times. V is TRBV19 and J is TRBJ2-2; 8 bases fit TRBD1. Germline V gives CDR1 LNHDA, CDR2 SQIVND (reference sequence). The CDR3 is made up of 15 amino acids. Trimming cost V 2 bases and J 4 bases; bases outside gene matches: 3. Written as DNA, the CDR3 is TGTGCCAGTAGTATACAGGACAGGGTCACCGGGGAGCTGTTTTTT. The encoded protein is CASSIQDRVTGELFF.